This is a list of T cell receptor beta chains from one sample in a study of cytomegalovirus exposure and HLA in healthy donors. TCRdb keeps only in-frame clones here, not all; method: immunoSEQ multiplex PCR. Of under 200,000 clones in the sample, around nine tenths were seen once. Input material: PBMCs. The receptors were sampled from a woman younger than 35 in good health and CMV-seronegative. Each CDR3 is given with its conserved first and last residue. D genes are given only for firm matches.

TRBD1 | TRBV7-8 | CASTQGAEDTQYF
. | TRBV27 | CASSLSLGGTEAFF
. | TRBV7-9 | CASSLEGDLTLHF
. | TRBV7-2 | CASSLRWEALLIYNEQFF
. | TRBV7-9 | CSSSLGLLGAFF
TRBD1 | TRBV27 | CASSLIGGIYGYTF
. | TRBV2 | CASSEQEVLINGYTF
TRBD1 | TRBV4-1 | CASSQHRGPRGEQFF
TRBD1 | TRBV27 | CASIRPGQGSDTQYF
. | TRBV29-1 | CSVALADEQFF
. | TRBV10-3 | CAISELVKMETQYF
. | TRBV5-1 | CASSLEGIVSPLHF
. | TRBV6-5 | CASSSRGSNTEAFF
TRBD2 | TRBV5-6 | CASSYGTSTDTQYF
TRBD2 | TRBV28 | CASREGRREETQYF
. | TRBV7-6 | CASSLASSYNEQFF
. | TRBV28 | CASMSQGYYNEQFF
TRBD1 | TRBV7-9 | CASSLTGGRSTDTQYF
TRBD2 | TRBV5-1 | CASRASGEDTQYF
TRBD2 | TRBV7-3 | CASSPLAGGDRRYNEQFF
. | TRBV9 | CASSVRNTGELFF
. | TRBV12-5 | CASGPPGLQETQYF
TRBD1 | TRBV27 | CASSPGQGASNQPQHF
TRBD1 | TRBV6-1 | CASSEATGNVETQYF